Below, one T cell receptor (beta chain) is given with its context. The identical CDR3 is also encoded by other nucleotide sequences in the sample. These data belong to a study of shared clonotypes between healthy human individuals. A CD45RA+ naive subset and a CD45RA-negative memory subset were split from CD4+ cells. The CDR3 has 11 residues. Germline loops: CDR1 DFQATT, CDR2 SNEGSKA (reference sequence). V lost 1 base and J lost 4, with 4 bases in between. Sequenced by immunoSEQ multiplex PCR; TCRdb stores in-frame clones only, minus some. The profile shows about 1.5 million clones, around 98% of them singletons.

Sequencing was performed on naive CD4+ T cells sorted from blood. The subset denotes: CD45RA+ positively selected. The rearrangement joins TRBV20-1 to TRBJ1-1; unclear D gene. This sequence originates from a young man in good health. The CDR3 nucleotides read TGCAGTGCTAGAGGAGGCACTGAAGCTTTCTTT. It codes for CSARGGTEAFF.